A single T cell receptor beta chain is shown here with its context. Its antigen is unidentified. Given a much more abundant clone one base away, this may be a read error. After constant-region reverse-primer amplification, full-length variable regions underwent semi-nested PCR with Nested Universal Primer A. TCRdb re-derived calls from the 5' RACE reads in MiXCR, one entry per CDR3 protein. The data show tens of thousands of distinct CDR3 sequences, with around a fifth seen just once and 2.5% to 3% held by the top ten. General study findings and limits: Tumor memory CD4+ T cell TCR gene usage was found to cluster with blood and lymph node memory CD4+ cells and with lymph node naive CD4+ cells. The larger cohort examined one V-J beta rearrangement, not whole repertoires.

The memory fraction was CD4+CD45RO+CD25- cells. CDR1 is MNHEY and CDR2 is SVGEGT in the germline V gene. Between the trimmed V and J ends, which lost 6 bases and 11 bases, there was a span of 22 bases. The CDR3 extends over 14 amino acids. The clonotype originates from a female donor with breast cancer. Specimen: memory CD4+ T cells sorted from a lymph node. Subset: memory CD4+ T cells, CD4+CD45RO+CD25-. This chain uses TRBV6-2 or TRBV6-3 with TRBJ1-1, with a weak D call TRBD1 (6 bases). The CDR3 sequence is CASSPPGRGAGAFF. CDR3 sequence (DNA): TGTGCCAGCAGCCCTCCGGGACGGGGGGCAGGTGCTTTCTTT.